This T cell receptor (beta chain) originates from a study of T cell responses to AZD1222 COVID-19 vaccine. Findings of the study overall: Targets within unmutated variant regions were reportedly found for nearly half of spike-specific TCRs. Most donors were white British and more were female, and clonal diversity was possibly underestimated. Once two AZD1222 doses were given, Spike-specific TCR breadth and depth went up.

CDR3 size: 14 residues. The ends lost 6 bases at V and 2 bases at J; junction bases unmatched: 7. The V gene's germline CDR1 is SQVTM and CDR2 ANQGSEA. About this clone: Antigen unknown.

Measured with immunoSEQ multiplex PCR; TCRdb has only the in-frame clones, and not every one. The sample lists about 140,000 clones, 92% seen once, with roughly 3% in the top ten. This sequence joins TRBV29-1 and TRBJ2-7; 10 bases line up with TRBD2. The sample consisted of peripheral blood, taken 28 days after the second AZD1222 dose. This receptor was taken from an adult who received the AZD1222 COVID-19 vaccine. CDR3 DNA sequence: TGCAGCGTCGAGACTAGCGGGCTGACCTACGAGCAGTACTTC. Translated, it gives CSVETSGLTYEQYF.